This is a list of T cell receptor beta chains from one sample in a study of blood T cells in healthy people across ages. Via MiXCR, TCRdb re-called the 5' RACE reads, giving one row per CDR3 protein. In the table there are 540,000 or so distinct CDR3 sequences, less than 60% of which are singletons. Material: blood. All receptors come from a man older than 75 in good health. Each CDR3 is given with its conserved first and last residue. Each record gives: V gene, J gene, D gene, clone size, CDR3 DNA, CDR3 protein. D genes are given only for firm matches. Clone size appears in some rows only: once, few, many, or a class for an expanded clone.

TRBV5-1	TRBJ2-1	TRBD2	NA	TGCGCCAGCAGGGATACTAGCGGGCGATTCTACAATGAGCAGTTCTTC	CASRDTSGRFYNEQFF
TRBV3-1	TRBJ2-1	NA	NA	TGTGCCAGCAGCCCTGAGAACAGGGCGGGTGAGCAGTTCTTC	CASSPENRAGEQFF
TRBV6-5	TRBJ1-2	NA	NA	TGTGCCAGCAGCCGAATTGGAGGAATTAACTATGGCTACACCTTC	CASSRIGGINYGYTF
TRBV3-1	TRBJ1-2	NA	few	TGTGCCAGCAGCCAAGATTTAGGCTACACCTTC	CASSQDLGYTF
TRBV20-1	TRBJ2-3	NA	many	TGCAGTGGTGGAACCCGCACAGATACGCAGTATTTT	CSGGTRTDTQYF
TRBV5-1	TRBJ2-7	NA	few	TGCGCCAGCAGCTCCTTTGCCCAGGACGGCTCCTACGAGCAGTACTTC	CASSSFAQDGSYEQYF
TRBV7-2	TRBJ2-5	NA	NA	TGTGCCAGCAGCTTTAACGGGGACCAAGAGACCCAGTACTTC	CASSFNGDQETQYF
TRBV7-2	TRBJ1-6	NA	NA	TGTGCCAGCAGCAGCAGGCCAGCCCTTTCACCCCTCCACTTT	CASSSRPALSPLHF
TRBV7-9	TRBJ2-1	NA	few	TGTGCCAGCAGCCAACCTACTAGAGGCAATGAGCAGTTCTTC	CASSQPTRGNEQFF
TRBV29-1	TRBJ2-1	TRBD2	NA	TGCAGCGTACGTAGCGGGACCTTCTCCTACAATGAGCAGTTCTTC	CSVRSGTFSYNEQFF
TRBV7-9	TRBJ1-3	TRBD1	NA	TGTGCCAGCAGCTTAGGGGGACAGCTTTCTGGAAACACCATATATTTT	CASSLGGQLSGNTIYF
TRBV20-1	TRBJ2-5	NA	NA	TGCAGTGCTAGGCAGGGGCCGCAAGAGACCCAGTACTTC	CSARQGPQETQYF
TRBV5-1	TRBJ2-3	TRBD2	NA	TGCGCCAGCAGCTTAACTAGCGCCGCACAGGATACGCAGTATTTT	CASSLTSAAQDTQYF
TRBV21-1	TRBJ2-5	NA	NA	TGTGCCAGCAGCAGCAATCCGGGACAGGGGGTGGCGAAGACCCAGTACTTC	CASSSNPGQGVAKTQYF
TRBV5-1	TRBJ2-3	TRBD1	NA	TGCGCCAGCAGTTGGCGGACAGGGGGAACCCCAGATACGCAGTATTTT	CASSWRTGGTPDTQYF
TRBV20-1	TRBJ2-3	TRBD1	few	TGCAGTGCTCTTACAGGGGGCACAGATACGCAGTATTTT	CSALTGGTDTQYF
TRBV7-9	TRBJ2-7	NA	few	TGTGCCTACTCGGGGACGTCCTTAGAGCAGTACTTC	CAYSGTSLEQYF
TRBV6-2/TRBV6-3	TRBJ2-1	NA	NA	TGTGCCAGCAGTTACGACCAGGGGTCTTTTGGGCAGTTCTTC	CASSYDQGSFGQFF
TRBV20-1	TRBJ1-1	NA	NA	TGCAGTGCCGTACCAGGTTTTGAAGCTTTCTTT	CSAVPGFEAFF
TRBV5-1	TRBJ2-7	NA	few	TGCGCCAGCAGCTTTGGGCCGTTAGACGAGCAGTACTTC	CASSFGPLDEQYF
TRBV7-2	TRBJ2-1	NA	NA	TGTGCCAGCAGCCTGCAGGGGGGCCGGTCCTACAATGAGCAGTTCTTC	CASSLQGGRSYNEQFF
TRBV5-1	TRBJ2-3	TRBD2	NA	TGCGCCAGCAGCTTGGCCGGTAGCGGGAGGCCCGGATCTAGCACAGATACGCAGTATTTT	CASSLAGSGRPGSSTDTQYF
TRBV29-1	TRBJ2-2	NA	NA	TGCAGCGTTGAAGTCCAGCCTAACACCGGGGAGCTGTTTTTT	CSVEVQPNTGELFF